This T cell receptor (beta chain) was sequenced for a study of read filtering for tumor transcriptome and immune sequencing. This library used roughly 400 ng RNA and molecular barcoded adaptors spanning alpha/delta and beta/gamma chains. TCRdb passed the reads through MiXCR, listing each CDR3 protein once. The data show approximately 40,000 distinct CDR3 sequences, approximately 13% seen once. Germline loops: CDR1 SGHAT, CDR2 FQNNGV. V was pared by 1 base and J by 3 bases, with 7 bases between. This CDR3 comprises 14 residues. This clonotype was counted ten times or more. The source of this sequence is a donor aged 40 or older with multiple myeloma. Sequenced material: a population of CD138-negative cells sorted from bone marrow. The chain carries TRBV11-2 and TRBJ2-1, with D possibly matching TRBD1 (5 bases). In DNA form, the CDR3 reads TGTGCCAGCAGCTTAGTTACAGGCTACAATGAGCAGTTCTTC. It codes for CASSLVTGYNEQFF. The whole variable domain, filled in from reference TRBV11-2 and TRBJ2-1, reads EAGVAQSPRYKIIEKRQSVAFWCNPISGHATLYWYQQILGQGPKLLIQFQNNGVVDDSQLPKDRFSAERLKGVDSTLKIQPAKLEDSAVYLCASSLVTGYNEQFFGPGTRLTVL.